The clone carrying this T cell receptor beta chain showed up just once. Its antigen is not identified. V gave up 2 bases and J gave up 3 bases, with 11 bases separating them. This CDR3 contains 15 residues. This entry belongs to a study of CD8 T cells in ankylosing spondylitis. Each CDR3 protein is one row after TCRdb ran MiXCR on the 5' RACE reads. This table has around 150,000 distinct CDR3 sequences, 6% to 8.5% appearing once. Overall study results and limits: In ankylosing spondylitis patients, matched synovial fluid reportedly showed significant enrichment of disease-linked clones. For ankylosing spondylitis blood, a TCR beta motif of about eight highly homologous variants appeared characteristic.

This TCR was recovered from a female donor with ankylosing spondylitis or in good health (not recorded which). This chain connects TRBV12-3 or TRBV12-4 to TRBJ2-1; D remains ambiguous. The sequencing input was blood, either unsorted or a sorted T cell fraction (not recorded which). In nucleotides, the CDR3 is TGTGCCAGCAGTTTACAGGTTCGTGGCTACAATGAGCAGTTCTTC. This codes for CASSLQVRGYNEQFF.